This T cell receptor (beta chain) was recovered during a study of T cells in Graves' hyperthyroidism and ophthalmopathy. V was clipped by 6 bases and J by 12 bases, with 15 bases between them. This CDR3 contains 13 residues. Amplification of TCR beta CDR3 regions used RNA as the template. The TCR CDR3 first-round RT-PCR relied on the HTBI primer set. TCRdb reprocessed the multiplex PCR reads with MiXCR, giving one entry per CDR3 protein. The sample yields 550,000 to 700,000 distinct CDR3 sequences, roughly 14% seen once. Thyroid ultrasound, orbital computed tomography, clinical symptoms, and serum thyroxine and TRAb underpinned diagnoses. This clonotype came up many times.

The sample consisted of blood. The source is a woman aged 40 to 49 with Graves' ophthalmopathy. J is TRBJ1-6 and V is TRBV12-3 or TRBV12-4; D may be TRBD1 (6 bases). DNA for the CDR3: TGTGCCAGCAGCCCTGGAGGGGGGGTACCCCTCCACTTT. Amino acid sequence: CASSPGGGVPLHF.